A single sample gave rise to the 11 T cell receptor beta chains below, sequenced in a study of T-cell memory formation after mild COVID-19. TCRdb processed the 5' RACE reads anew with MiXCR; each CDR3 protein has one entry. This sample yields 250,000 to 350,000 distinct CDR3 sequences, of which roughly 13% are seen a single time; 20% to 25% belongs to the top ten. The sample was PBMCs or a T cell subset sorted from them (not recorded which). The receptors stem from a man younger than 35 who had mild COVID-19 (a few samples of this study predate the infection). Cell type and time point are not known.

This clonotype was seen only a few times. V and J are TRBV7-2 and TRBJ1-2, with 7 bases aligning to TRBD1. Germline V gene data show CDR1 as SGHTA and CDR2 as FQGNSA. CDR3 length equals 15 residues. Germline trimming cut 4 bases from V and 4 bases from J; bases unmatched to any gene: 9. For the CDR3, the DNA is TGTGCCAGCAGCTACTACCAAGGGGGCGCCTATGGCTACACCTTC. As protein: CASSYYQGGAYGYTF.

The genes are TRBV6-5 and TRBJ2-7, with D perhaps TRBD1 (6 bases). The length of the CDR3 is 13 residues. The germline V gene has CDR1 MNHEY and CDR2 SVGAGI. Trimming shortened V by 6 bases and J by 4 bases, and 13 bases separated the two germline ends. CDR3 protein: CASSNSRGYEQYF. The CDR3 DNA reads as TGTGCCAGCAGCAACAGCAGGGGATACGAGCAGTACTTC.

This chain connects TRBV5-1 to TRBJ2-1; D is uncertain. This CDR3 contains 13 residues. CDR1 is SGHRS, CDR2 YFSETQ, per germline. The germline V and J ends were trimmed by 0 bases and 5 bases, with 6 bases remaining between them. The CDR3 DNA is TGCGCCAGCAGCTTGGTCACCGACAATGAGCAGTTCTTC. The encoded protein is CASSLVTDNEQFF. Full variable domain (rest looked up from reference TRBV5-1 and TRBJ2-1): KAGVTQTPRYLIKTRGQQVTLSCSPISGHRSVSWYQQTPGQGLQFLFEYFSETQRNKGNFPGRFSGRQFSNSRSEMNVSTLELGDSALYLCASSLVTDNEQFFGPGTRLTVL.

The DNA for the CDR3 is TGTGCCAGCAGCTCCCAAAGGGGGTCCTACGAGCAGTACTTC. Protein: CASSSQRGSYEQYF. This chain joins TRBV5-6 and TRBJ2-7; D perhaps matches TRBD1 (6 bases). Trimming pared 3 bases from V and 1 base from J, leaving 11 bases between. This CDR3 has 14 amino acids. CDR1 and CDR2 (germline): SGHDT, YYEEEE.

This clonotype was counted between two and nine times. The gene calls are TRBV11-2 and TRBJ2-5, with 10 bases matching TRBD2. From germline, CDR1 is SGHAT and CDR2 FQNNGV. The junction had 8 bases not matched to a gene; V was cut back by 5 bases and J by 5 bases. The CDR3 consists of 15 residues. The CDR3 region has the DNA TGTGCCAGCAGCCAAACTAAGACTAGCGGGGAGACCCAGTACTTC. It encodes CASSQTKTSGETQYF.

The chain uses TRBV12-3 or TRBV12-4 and TRBJ1-2, with 9 bases identical to TRBD1. The V segment lost 3 bases and the J segment 8 bases; nucleotides outside the gene matches: 16. The CDR3 loop spans 17 amino acids. CDR3 bases: TGTGCCAGCAGTTTGACCGGGACAGGGATGGTGGGTCGAGGCTACACCTTC. This gives the protein CASSLTGTGMVGRGYTF.

The sample holds a few counts of this clonotype. The gene calls are TRBV7-9 and TRBJ1-2; D ambiguous. Trimming took off 3 bases at V and 4 bases at J, with 12 bases between the two ends. Germline V gene lookup returns CDR1 SEHNR and CDR2 FQNEAQ (reference sequence). The CDR3 is 14 amino acids. CDR3 nucleotides: TGTGCCAGCAGCTTGGGAATCTCCCTCTATGGCTACACCTTC. It yields the protein CASSLGISLYGYTF.

The genes are TRBV28 and TRBJ1-2; D is perhaps TRBD1 (6 bases). With 7 bases removed from V and 4 bases from J, the gap between germline ends came to 13 bases. Germline values: CDR1 MDHEN, CDR2 SYDVKM. This CDR3 comprises 13 residues. In DNA, the CDR3 is TGTGCCAGCACCATTTCGACAGGCTATGGCTACACCTTC. Amino acids: CASTISTGYGYTF.

Only a few counts were recorded for this clonotype. This chain joins TRBV7-9 and TRBJ1-2; D ambiguous. The CDR3 runs to 13 residues. V gave up 1 base and J gave up 6 bases, with 9 bases separating them. In germline, CDR1 is SEHNR, CDR2 FQNEAQ (reference sequence). The CDR3 bases are TGTGCCAGCAGCTTAGGGGCCGGTGATGGCTACACCTTC. As protein: CASSLGAGDGYTF.

The gene calls are TRBV20-1 and TRBJ2-5; D might be TRBD1 (6 bases). The V end lost 1 base, the J end lost 7 bases, and 22 bases lay between the germline ends. CDR1 and CDR2 from the germline V gene are DFQATT and SNEGSKA (reference sequence). CDR3 size: 16 residues. The CDR3 here is CSARAREGVDSGTQYF. The DNA for the CDR3 is TGCAGTGCTAGAGCCCGAGAGGGGGTGGATTCCGGGACCCAGTACTTC.

The chain recombines TRBV30 with TRBJ2-1; TRBD2 is a possible D gene (7 bases). With 2 bases removed from V and 14 bases from J, the gap between germline ends came to 13 bases. CDR1 is GTSNPN and CDR2 is SVGIG in the germline V gene (reference sequence). CDR3 length equals 11 residues. CDR3 DNA sequence: TGTGCCTGGAGTACGGGGGGCACGGAGTTCTTC. Residues: CAWSTGGTEFF.